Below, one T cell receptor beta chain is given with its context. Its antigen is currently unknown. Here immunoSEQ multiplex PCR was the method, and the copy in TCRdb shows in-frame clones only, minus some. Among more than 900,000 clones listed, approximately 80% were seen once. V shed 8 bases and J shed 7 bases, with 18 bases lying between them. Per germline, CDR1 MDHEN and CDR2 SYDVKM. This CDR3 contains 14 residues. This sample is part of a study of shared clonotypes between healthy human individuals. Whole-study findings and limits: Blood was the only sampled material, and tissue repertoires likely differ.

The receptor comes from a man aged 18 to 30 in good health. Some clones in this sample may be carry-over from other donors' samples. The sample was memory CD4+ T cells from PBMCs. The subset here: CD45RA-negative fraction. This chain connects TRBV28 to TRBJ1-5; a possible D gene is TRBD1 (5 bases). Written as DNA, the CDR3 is TGTGCCAGCCTGAGTGGGCAGGGCGGCCAGCCCCAGCATTTT. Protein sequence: CASLSGQGGQPQHF. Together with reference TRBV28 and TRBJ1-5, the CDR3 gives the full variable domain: DVKVTQSSRYLVKRTGEKVFLECVQDMDHENMFWYRQDPGLGLRLIYFSYDVKMKEKGDIPEGYSVSREKKERFSLILESASTNQTSMYLCASLSGQGGQPQHFGDGTRLSIL.